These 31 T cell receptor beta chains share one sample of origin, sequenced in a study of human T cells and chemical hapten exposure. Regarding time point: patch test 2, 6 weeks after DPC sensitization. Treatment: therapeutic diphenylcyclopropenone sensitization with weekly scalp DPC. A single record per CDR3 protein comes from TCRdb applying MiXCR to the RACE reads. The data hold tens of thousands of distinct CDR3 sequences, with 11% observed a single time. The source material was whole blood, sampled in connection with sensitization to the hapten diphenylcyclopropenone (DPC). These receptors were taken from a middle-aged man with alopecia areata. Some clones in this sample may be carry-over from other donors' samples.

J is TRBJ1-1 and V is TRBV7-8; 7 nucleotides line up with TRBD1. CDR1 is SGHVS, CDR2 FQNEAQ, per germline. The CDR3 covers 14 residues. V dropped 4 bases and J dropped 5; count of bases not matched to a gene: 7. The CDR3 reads CASSSRQGRTEAFF. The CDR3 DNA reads TGTGCCAGCAGCTCCCGACAGGGAAGGACTGAAGCTTTCTTT.

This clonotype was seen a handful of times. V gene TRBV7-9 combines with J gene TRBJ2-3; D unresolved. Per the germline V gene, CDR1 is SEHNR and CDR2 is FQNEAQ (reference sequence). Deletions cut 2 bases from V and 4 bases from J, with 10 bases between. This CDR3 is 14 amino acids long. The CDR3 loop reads CASSLLPNPDTQYF. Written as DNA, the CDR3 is TGTGCCAGCAGCTTATTGCCTAACCCAGATACGCAGTATTTT.

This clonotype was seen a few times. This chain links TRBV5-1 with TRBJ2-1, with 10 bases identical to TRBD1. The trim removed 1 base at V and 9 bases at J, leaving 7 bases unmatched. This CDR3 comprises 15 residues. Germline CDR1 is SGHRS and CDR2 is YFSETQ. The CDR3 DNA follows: TGCGCCAGCAGCTTGTCCGGACAGGGGGGCAGTGAGCAGTTCTTC. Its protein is CASSLSGQGGSEQFF.

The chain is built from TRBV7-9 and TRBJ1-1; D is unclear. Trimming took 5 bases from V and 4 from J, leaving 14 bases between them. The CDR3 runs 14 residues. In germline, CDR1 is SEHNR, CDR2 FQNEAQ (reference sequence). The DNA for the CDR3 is TGTGCCAGCAGCCACCATCTGGGAGGCACTGAAGCTTTCTTT. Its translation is CASSHHLGGTEAFF.

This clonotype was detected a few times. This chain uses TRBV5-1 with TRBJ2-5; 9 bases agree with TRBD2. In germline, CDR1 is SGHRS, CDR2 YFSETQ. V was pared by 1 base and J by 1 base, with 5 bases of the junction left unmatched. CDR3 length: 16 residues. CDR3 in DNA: TGCGCCAGCAGCTTGCCAGCGGGAGGACCCCAAGAGACCCAGTACTTC. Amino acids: CASSLPAGGPQETQYF. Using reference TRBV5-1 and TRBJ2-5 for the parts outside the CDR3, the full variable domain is KAGVTQTPRYLIKTRGQQVTLSCSPISGHRSVSWYQQTPGQGLQFLFEYFSETQRNKGNFPGRFSGRQFSNSRSEMNVSTLELGDSALYLCASSLPAGGPQETQYFGPGTRLLVL.

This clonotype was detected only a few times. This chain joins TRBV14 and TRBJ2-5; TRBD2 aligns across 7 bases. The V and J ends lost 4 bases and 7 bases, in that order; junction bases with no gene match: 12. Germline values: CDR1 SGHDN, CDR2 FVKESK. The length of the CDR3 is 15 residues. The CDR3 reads CASSRSTREYGTQYF. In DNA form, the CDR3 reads TGTGCCAGCAGCCGTTCCACGCGGGAGTACGGGACCCAGTACTTC.

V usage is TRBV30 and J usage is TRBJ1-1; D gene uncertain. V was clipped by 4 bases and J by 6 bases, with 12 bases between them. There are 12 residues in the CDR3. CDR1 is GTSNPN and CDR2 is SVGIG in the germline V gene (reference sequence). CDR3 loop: CAWTSMRAEAFF. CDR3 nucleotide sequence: TGTGCCTGGACGTCTATGCGGGCTGAAGCTTTCTTT.

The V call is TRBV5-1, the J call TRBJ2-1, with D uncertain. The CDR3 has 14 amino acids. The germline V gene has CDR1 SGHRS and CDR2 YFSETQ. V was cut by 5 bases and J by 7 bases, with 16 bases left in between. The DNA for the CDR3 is TGCGCCAGCAGGAGGACCATCGAAAGTAATGAGCAGTTCTTC. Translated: CASRRTIESNEQFF.

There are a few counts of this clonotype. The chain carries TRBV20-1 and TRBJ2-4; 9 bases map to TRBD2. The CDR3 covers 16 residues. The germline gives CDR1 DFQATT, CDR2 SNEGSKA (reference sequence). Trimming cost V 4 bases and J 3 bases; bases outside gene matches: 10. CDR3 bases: TGCAGTGCTACTGATTTAGCGGGAGACGGCAAAAACATTCAGTACTTC. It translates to CSATDLAGDGKNIQYF.

CDR3 in DNA: TGCAGCGCCATCGGACTAGCGGGGTACCAAGAGACCCAGTACTTC. It codes for CSAIGLAGYQETQYF. The chain employs TRBV29-1 and TRBJ2-5; TRBD2 matches at 12 bases. CDR3 length: 15 amino acids. Germline loops: CDR1 SQVTM, CDR2 ANQGSEA. J was trimmed by 0 bases and V by 7 bases; bases with no gene match: 6.

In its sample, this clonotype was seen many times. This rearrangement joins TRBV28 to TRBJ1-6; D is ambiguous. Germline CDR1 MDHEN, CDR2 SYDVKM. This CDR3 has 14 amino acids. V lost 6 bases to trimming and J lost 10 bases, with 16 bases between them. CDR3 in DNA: TGTGCCAGCAGCACTACACCGTCGGGGTCACCCCTCCACTTT. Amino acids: CASSTTPSGSPLHF.

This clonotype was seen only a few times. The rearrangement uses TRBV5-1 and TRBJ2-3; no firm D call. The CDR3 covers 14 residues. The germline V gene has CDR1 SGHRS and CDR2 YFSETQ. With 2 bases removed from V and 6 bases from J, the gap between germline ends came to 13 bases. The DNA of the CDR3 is TGCGCCAGCAGCTTCGGCCTAATCGCCGATACGCAGTATTTT. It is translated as CASSFGLIADTQYF.

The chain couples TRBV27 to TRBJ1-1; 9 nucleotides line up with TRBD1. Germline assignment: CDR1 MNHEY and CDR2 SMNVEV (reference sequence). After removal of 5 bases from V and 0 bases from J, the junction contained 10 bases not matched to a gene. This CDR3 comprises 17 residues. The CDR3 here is CASSLRQGVTLNTEAFF. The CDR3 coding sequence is TGTGCCAGCAGTCTACGACAGGGGGTGACCTTGAACACTGAAGCTTTCTTT.

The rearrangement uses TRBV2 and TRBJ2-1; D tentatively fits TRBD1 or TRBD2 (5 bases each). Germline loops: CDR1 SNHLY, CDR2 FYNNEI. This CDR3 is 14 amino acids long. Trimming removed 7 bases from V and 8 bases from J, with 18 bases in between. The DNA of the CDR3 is TGTGCCAGCAAGGTGACGGGGCAAGCGGATGAGCAGTTCTTC. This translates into CASKVTGQADEQFF.

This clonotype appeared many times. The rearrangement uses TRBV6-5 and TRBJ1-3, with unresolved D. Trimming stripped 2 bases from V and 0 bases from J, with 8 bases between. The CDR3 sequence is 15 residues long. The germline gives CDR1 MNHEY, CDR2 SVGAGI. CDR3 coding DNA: TGTGCCAGCAGTTACGAGAGGAGCTCTGGAAACACCATATATTTT. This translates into CASSYERSSGNTIYF.

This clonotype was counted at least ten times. CDR3 coding DNA: TGTGCCAGTAGTACTGGACCGGGACAGGGGGACCTTGGCAATCAGCCCCAGCATTTT. Translated, it gives CASSTGPGQGDLGNQPQHF. The chain is built from TRBV19 and TRBJ1-5; the match to TRBD1 covers 11 bases. There are 19 residues in the CDR3. The V gene's germline CDR1 is LNHDA and CDR2 SQIVND (reference sequence). The ends lost 4 bases at V and 2 bases at J; junction bases unmatched: 13.

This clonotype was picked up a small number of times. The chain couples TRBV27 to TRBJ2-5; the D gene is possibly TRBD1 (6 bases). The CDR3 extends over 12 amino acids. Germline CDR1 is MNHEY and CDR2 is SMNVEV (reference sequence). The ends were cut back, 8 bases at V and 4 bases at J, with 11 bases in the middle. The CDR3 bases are TGTGCCAGCGCCTCAGGGGTAGAGACCCAGTACTTC. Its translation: CASASGVETQYF.

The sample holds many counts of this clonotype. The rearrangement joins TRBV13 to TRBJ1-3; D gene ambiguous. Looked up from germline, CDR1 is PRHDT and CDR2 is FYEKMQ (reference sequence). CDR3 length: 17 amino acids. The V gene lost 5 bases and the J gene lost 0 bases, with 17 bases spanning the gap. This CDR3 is CASSLRSTALSGNTIYF. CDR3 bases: TGTGCCAGCAGCCTTAGGTCCACGGCTCTCTCTGGAAACACCATATATTTT.

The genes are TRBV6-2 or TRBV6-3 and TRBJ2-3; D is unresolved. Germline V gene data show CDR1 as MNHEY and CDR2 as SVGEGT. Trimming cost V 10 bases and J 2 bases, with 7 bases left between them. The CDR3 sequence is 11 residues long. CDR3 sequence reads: CAISHTDTQYF. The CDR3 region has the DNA TGTGCCATCAGCCACACAGATACGCAGTATTTT.

The CDR3 nucleotides are TGCAGCGTTGATACTAGCGGAATGTACAATGAGCAGTTCTTC. The encoded protein is CSVDTSGMYNEQFF. The V call is TRBV29-1, the J call TRBJ2-1, with 8 bases matching TRBD2. V shed 3 bases and J 4 bases; nucleotides not matched to a gene: 5. CDR3 size: 14 residues. Germline CDR1 SQVTM, CDR2 ANQGSEA.

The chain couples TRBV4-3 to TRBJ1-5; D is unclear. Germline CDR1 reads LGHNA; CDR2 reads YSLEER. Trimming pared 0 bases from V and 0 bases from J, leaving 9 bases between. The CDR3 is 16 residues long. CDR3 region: CASSQDAEFSNQPQHF. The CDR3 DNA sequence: TGCGCCAGCAGCCAAGATGCGGAATTTAGCAATCAGCCCCAGCATTTT.

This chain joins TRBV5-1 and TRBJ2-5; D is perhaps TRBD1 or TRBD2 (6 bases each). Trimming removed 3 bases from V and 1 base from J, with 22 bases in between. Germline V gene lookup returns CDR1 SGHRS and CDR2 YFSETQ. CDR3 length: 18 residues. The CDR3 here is CASSWGAGQLMPQETQYF. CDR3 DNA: TGCGCCAGCAGCTGGGGGGCGGGCCAACTAATGCCCCAAGAGACCCAGTACTTC.

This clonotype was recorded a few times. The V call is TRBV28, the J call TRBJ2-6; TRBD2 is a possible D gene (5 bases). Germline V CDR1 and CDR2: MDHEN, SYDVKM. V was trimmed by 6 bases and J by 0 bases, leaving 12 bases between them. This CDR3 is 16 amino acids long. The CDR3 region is CASRGRLLSGANVLTF. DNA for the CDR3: TGTGCCAGCAGGGGGAGACTCCTCTCTGGGGCCAACGTCCTGACTTTC.

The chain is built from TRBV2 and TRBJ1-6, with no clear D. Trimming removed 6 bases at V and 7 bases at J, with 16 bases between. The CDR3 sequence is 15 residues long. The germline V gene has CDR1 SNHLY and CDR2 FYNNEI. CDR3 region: CASRSGSGPNSPLHF. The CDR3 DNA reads TGTGCCAGCAGGTCGGGCTCGGGTCCAAATTCACCCCTCCACTTT.

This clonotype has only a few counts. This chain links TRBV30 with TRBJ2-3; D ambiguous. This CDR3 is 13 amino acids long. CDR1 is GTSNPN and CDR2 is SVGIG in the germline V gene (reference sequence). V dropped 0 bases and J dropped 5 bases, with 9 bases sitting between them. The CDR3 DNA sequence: TGTGCCTGGAGTGTAGGTTTGGGAGATACGCAGTATTTT. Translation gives CAWSVGLGDTQYF.

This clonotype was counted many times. The CDR3 sequence: CASSPTERKNIQYF. The CDR3 DNA reads TGTGCCAGCAGTCCCACAGAAAGAAAAAACATTCAGTACTTC. The chain recombines TRBV28 with TRBJ2-4; no firm D call. CDR1 and CDR2 (germline): MDHEN, SYDVKM. V lost 5 bases and J 4 bases, leaving 12 bases between the germline ends. The CDR3 runs to 14 residues.

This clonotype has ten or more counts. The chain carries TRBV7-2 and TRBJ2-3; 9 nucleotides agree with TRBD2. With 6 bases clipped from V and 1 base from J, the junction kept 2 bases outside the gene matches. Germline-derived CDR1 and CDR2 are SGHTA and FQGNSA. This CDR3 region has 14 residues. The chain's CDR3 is CASRWTSGTDTQYF. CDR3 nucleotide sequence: TGTGCCAGCAGGTGGACTAGCGGCACAGATACGCAGTATTTT.

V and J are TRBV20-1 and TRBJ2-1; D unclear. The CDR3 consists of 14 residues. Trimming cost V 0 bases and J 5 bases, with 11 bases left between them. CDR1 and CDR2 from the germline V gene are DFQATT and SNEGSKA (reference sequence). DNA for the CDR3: TGCAGTGCTAGAGATCCAATGAAGGACAATGAGCAGTTCTTC. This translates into CSARDPMKDNEQFF.

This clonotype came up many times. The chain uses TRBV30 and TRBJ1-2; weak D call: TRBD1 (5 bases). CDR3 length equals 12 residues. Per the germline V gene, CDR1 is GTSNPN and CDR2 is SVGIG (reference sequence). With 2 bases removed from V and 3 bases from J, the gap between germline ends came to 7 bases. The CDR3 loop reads CAWSRGDYGYTF. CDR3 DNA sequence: TGTGCCTGGAGTAGAGGGGACTATGGCTACACCTTC.

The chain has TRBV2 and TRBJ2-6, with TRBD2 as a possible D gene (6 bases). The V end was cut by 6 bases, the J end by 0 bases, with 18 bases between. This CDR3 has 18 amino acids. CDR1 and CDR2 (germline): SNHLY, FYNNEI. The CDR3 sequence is CASRYPGLLSSGANVLTF. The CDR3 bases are TGTGCCAGCAGATATCCGGGACTCCTGAGCTCTGGGGCCAACGTCCTGACTTTC.

As DNA, the CDR3 is TGTGCCAGCTCGACGACCGGGACAGGGGGTAATGAGCAGTTCTTC. It is translated as CASSTTGTGGNEQFF. The V gene is TRBV28, the J gene TRBJ2-1, with 11 positions matching TRBD1. CDR3 length: 15 residues. V was clipped by 8 bases and J by 7 bases; unmatched bases: 10. From germline, CDR1 is MDHEN and CDR2 SYDVKM.